These 6 T cell receptor beta chains were all obtained from the same sample, sequenced in a study of blood T cells in healthy people across ages. A J-beta primer mix and a sample-barcoded 5' primer were used in a second PCR of roughly 7 to 12 cycles. TCRdb re-derived calls from the 5' RACE reads in MiXCR, one entry per CDR3 protein. The data show about 730,000 distinct CDR3 sequences, roughly 44% seen once. Sequencing was carried out using blood. These receptors came from a woman in her fifties or sixties in good health.

The chain has TRBV6-2 or TRBV6-3 and TRBJ2-5, with TRBD1 matching 9 bases. The CDR3 has 15 residues. Germline assignment: CDR1 MNHEY and CDR2 SVGEGT. J lost 3 bases, V lost 8 bases, and 10 bases had no gene match. The CDR3 DNA reads TGTGCCAGCGGGGGAGGGACAGGGCATAAAGAGACCCAGTACTTC. Its protein is CASGGGTGHKETQYF.

The chain combines TRBV5-1 with TRBJ2-1; 11 nucleotides match TRBD1. After removal of 4 bases from V and 6 bases from J, the junction contained 3 bases not matched to a gene. Germline CDR1 reads SGHRS; CDR2 reads YFSETQ. The CDR3 contains 14 residues. The CDR3 DNA is TGCGCCAGCAGCACGGGACAGGGGGTCAATGAGCAGTTCTTC. This gives the protein CASSTGQGVNEQFF.

Details on this clonotype: A much larger clone is a single base away; this may be a read error. The chain links TRBV5-1 to TRBJ2-7, with 13 positions matching TRBD2. CDR1 is SGHRS, CDR2 YFSETQ, per germline. CDR3 length equals 16 residues. CDR3 sequence (DNA): TGCGCCGGCAGCTTGACTAGCGGGAGGAGCTCCTACGAGCAGTACTTC. Residues: CAGSLTSGRSSYEQYF.

V usage is TRBV7-3 and J usage is TRBJ2-5, with D uncertain. V was shortened by 5 bases and J by 11 bases, with 18 bases between the two germline ends. From germline, CDR1 is SGHTA and CDR2 FQGTGA. This CDR3 region has 13 residues. The CDR3: CASSLRFNNEQYF. The CDR3 coding sequence is TGTGCCAGCAGCCTGCGTTTCAACAATGAGCAGTACTTC. Combining the CDR3 with reference TRBV7-3 and TRBJ2-5 gives the whole variable domain GAGVSQTPSNKVTEKGKYVELRCDPISGHTALYWYRQSLGQGPEFLIYFQGTGAADDSGLPNDRFFAVRPEGSVSTLKIQRTERGDSAVYLCASSLRFNNEQYFGPGTRLLVL.

This clonotype has a single count. This chain joins TRBV6-5 and TRBJ2-7, with 11 bases lining up with TRBD1. The V gene end was trimmed by 4 bases and the J gene end by 0 bases; junction bases not matched to a gene: 8. Germline lookup yields CDR1 MNHEY and CDR2 SVGAGI. The CDR3 spans 17 residues. This chain's CDR3 is CASSFTQGTGGSYEQYF. The CDR3 DNA is TGTGCCAGCAGTTTTACCCAAGGGACAGGGGGCTCCTACGAGCAGTACTTC.

This clonotype was found a few times. J is TRBJ2-3 and V is TRBV3-1, with 7 bases identical to TRBD1. Looked up from germline, CDR1 is LGHDT and CDR2 is YNNKEL (reference sequence). The CDR3 totals 15 residues. The ends lost 4 bases at V and 0 bases at J; junction bases unmatched: 4. The CDR3 loop reads CASSPGDSSTDTQYF. The CDR3 DNA reads as TGTGCCAGCAGCCCAGGGGACAGTAGCACAGATACGCAGTATTTT.